The 24 T cell receptor beta chains presented below share a single source sample, sequenced in a study of regulatory T cells in long-lasting Graves disease. Time point described: persistent/refractory GD, antithyroid drugs over 5 years with positive TRAb. PBMC RNA served as the TCR library source. Arm-PCR of CDR3 regions with iRepertoire HTBI primers generated TCR beta libraries. TCRdb analysed the multiplex PCR reads with MiXCR anew, one entry per CDR3 protein. Here the sample spans about 430,000 distinct CDR3 sequences, roughly a fifth being singletons. This specimen was peripheral blood mononuclear cells (PBMCs), taken when the disease was refractory, from a patient treated with antithyroid drugs. The receptors derive from a female donor with Graves disease.

This clonotype was recorded at least ten times. The J gene is TRBJ1-1, the V gene TRBV28, with 7 positions matching TRBD1. CDR1 is MDHEN, CDR2 SYDVKM, per germline. The CDR3 runs to 16 residues. V was clipped by 8 bases and J by 0 bases; unmatched bases: 12. CDR3 sequence reads: CASPEGAGAMNTEAFF. The CDR3 region has the DNA TGTGCCAGCCCAGAGGGGGCAGGGGCTATGAACACTGAAGCTTTCTTT.

V gene TRBV15 combines with J gene TRBJ2-6; D remains ambiguous. Germline V gene lookup returns CDR1 LNHNV and CDR2 YYDKDF (reference sequence). Trimming removed 3 bases at V and 0 bases at J, with 12 bases between. The CDR3 is 17 residues long. The CDR3 sequence: CATSRGSSSSGANVLTF. The CDR3 DNA sequence: TGTGCCACCAGCAGGGGCAGCTCTAGCTCTGGGGCCAACGTCCTGACTTTC.

This clonotype was observed a few times. The chain carries TRBV30 and TRBJ2-7; 7 nucleotides line up with TRBD1. Per the germline V gene, CDR1 is GTSNPN and CDR2 is SVGIG (reference sequence). V lost 4 bases, J lost 4 bases, and 10 bases stayed unmatched. CDR3 length: 14 amino acids. The CDR3 sequence is CAWKSTGLIYEQYF. The CDR3 bases are TGTGCCTGGAAATCGACAGGGCTTATTTACGAGCAGTACTTC.

Worth noting for this clonotype: One base away lies a much larger clone, so this may be a sequencing read error. The J gene is TRBJ1-4, the V gene TRBV2; D might be TRBD1 (6 bases). Looked up from germline, CDR1 is SNHLY and CDR2 is FYNNEI. There are 15 residues in the CDR3. The CDR3 loop reads CASHKLTGIGEKLLF. The CDR3 bases are TGTGCCAGCCACAAGCTAACAGGGATAGGCGAAAAACTGCTTTTT. Filled out from reference TRBV2 and TRBJ1-4, the complete variable domain reads EPEVTQTPSHQVTQMGQEVILRCVPISNHLYFYWYRQILGQKVEFLVSFYNNEISEKSEIFDDQFSVERPDGSNFTLKIRSTKLEDSAMYFCASHKLTGIGEKLLFGSGTQLSVL.

This clonotype was detected many times. The chain joins TRBV6-2 or TRBV6-3 to TRBJ1-1, with a weak D call TRBD1 (5 bases). Germline V CDR1 and CDR2: MNHEY, SVGEGT. The CDR3 covers 15 residues. The V and J ends lost 0 bases and 10 bases respectively, with 18 bases between them. Written as DNA, the CDR3 is TGTGCCAGCAGTTACTCGAAGGAGTGGGGACCCGGAGCTTTCTTT. Amino acids: CASSYSKEWGPGAFF.

Comments on this clonotype: As the CDR3 is not closed by the conserved phenylalanine or tryptophan, this likely results from a read error. This chain uses TRBV12-3 or TRBV12-4 with TRBJ2-2; maybe TRBD2 (6 bases). The V end lost 3 bases, the J end lost 6 bases, and 11 bases lay between the germline ends. This CDR3 spans 14 amino acids. CDR3 nucleotides: TGTGCCAGCAGTTTCCCTGGCGGGGCCGGGGAGCTGTTTCTT. Residues: CASSFPGGAGELFL.

This clonotype was seen repeatedly, ten times or more. This sequence joins TRBV7-8 and TRBJ2-7; perhaps D is TRBD1 or TRBD2 (6 bases each). V shed 4 bases and J shed 3 bases, with 22 bases lying between them. Per germline, CDR1 SGHVS and CDR2 FQNEAQ. The CDR3 loop spans 17 amino acids. Here the CDR3 DNA reads TGTGCCAGCAGCTCCAACCTGGGGGGCCCTCGTTTCTACGAGCAGTACTTC. As protein: CASSSNLGGPRFYEQYF.

This clonotype was seen a few times. V and J are TRBV2 and TRBJ2-2; D unresolved. This CDR3 has 13 amino acids. Germline CDR1 reads SNHLY; CDR2 reads FYNNEI. V lost 7 bases to trimming and J lost 1 base, with 7 bases between them. CDR3 in DNA: TGTGCCAGCACGTGGTGGAACACCGGGGAGCTGTTTTTT. It is translated as CASTWWNTGELFF.

In its sample, this clonotype was seen a few times. The CDR3 DNA follows: TGTGCCACCAGCTCGGGACGGAGGAACACCGGGGAGCTGTTTTTT. The encoded protein is CATSSGRRNTGELFF. The V and J genes are TRBV24-1 and TRBJ2-2, with D possibly called TRBD1 or TRBD2 (5 bases each). The CDR3 sequence is 15 residues long. The germline V and J ends were trimmed by 7 bases and 1 base, with 12 bases remaining between them. Germline assignment: CDR1 KGHDR and CDR2 SFDVKD.

This chain uses TRBV11-3 with TRBJ2-2, with D unresolved. The V gene's germline CDR1 is SGHNT and CDR2 YENEEA. Deletions cut 10 bases from V and 2 bases from J, with 14 bases between. This CDR3 is built from 14 residues. This chain's CDR3 is CATRIRPNTGELFF. CDR3 in DNA: TGTGCCACCAGAATCAGACCCAACACCGGGGAGCTGTTTTTT.

This clonotype turned up a few times. The chain employs TRBV24-1 and TRBJ2-2, with 8 bases identical to TRBD2. The J segment lost 5 bases and the V segment lost 2 bases, leaving 6 bases of the junction unmatched. Germline-derived CDR1 and CDR2 are KGHDR and SFDVKD. This CDR3 contains 16 residues. In DNA form, the CDR3 reads TGTGCCACCAGTGATTCAACGGGACTAGTTACCGGGGAGCTGTTTTTT. Amino acid sequence: CATSDSTGLVTGELFF.

This clonotype was observed a handful of times. J is TRBJ2-5 and V is TRBV3-1; 9 bases line up with TRBD2. Germline CDR1 reads LGHDT; CDR2 reads YNNKEL (reference sequence). Trimming removed 0 bases from V and 5 bases from J; junction bases left unmatched: 7. This CDR3 comprises 16 residues. The CDR3 protein is CASSQDLAGFGETQYF. The CDR3 bases are TGTGCCAGCAGCCAAGACCTAGCGGGATTCGGCGAGACCCAGTACTTC.

This clonotype has only a few counts. The V call is TRBV7-2, the J call TRBJ2-7; TRBD2 matches 14 bases. V was pared by 6 bases and J by 4 bases, with 8 bases of the junction left unmatched. CDR1 is SGHTA, CDR2 FQGNSA, per germline. This CDR3 comprises 16 residues. The CDR3 sequence is CASRRLAGGPEYEQYF. Here the CDR3 DNA reads TGTGCCAGCAGACGACTAGCGGGAGGGCCAGAGTACGAGCAGTACTTC.

This clonotype was found a few times. The rearrangement joins TRBV15 to TRBJ2-1; D tentatively reads TRBD1 or TRBD2 (5 bases each). The CDR3 contains 16 residues. Trimming shortened V by 3 bases and J by 0 bases, and 12 bases separated the two germline ends. CDR1 and CDR2 (germline): LNHNV, YYDKDF (reference sequence). CDR3 loop: CATSRAGAASYNEQFF. CDR3 DNA sequence: TGTGCCACCAGCAGGGCCGGGGCAGCCTCCTACAATGAGCAGTTCTTC.

V and J are TRBV28 and TRBJ2-7; TRBD1 matches at 10 bases. This CDR3 has 14 amino acids. V lost 3 bases, J lost 6 bases, and 5 bases stayed unmatched. The V gene's germline CDR1 is MDHEN and CDR2 SYDVKM. DNA of the CDR3: TGTGCCAGCAGTTTGACAGGGGGCAAAATCGAGCAGTACTTC. It encodes CASSLTGGKIEQYF.

In this sample, this clonotype turned up once. The chain couples TRBV20-1 to TRBJ2-2; D ambiguous. The CDR3 spans 13 residues. Germline-derived CDR1 and CDR2 are DFQATT and SNEGSKA (reference sequence). V was pared by 2 bases and J by 4 bases, with 8 bases between. Here the CDR3 DNA reads TGCAGTGCTAGAACGACAATCACCGGGGAGCTGTTTTTT. Amino acid sequence: CSARTTITGELFF.

This clonotype was seen repeatedly, ten times or more. The genes are TRBV28 and TRBJ1-4; 9 bases map to TRBD1. V was clipped by 6 bases and J by 8 bases; unmatched bases: 10. CDR1 and CDR2 (germline): MDHEN, SYDVKM. The CDR3 has 15 residues. The CDR3 sequence: CASRRTGEEREKLFF. DNA of the CDR3: TGTGCCAGCAGACGGACAGGGGAAGAACGAGAAAAACTGTTTTTT.

The chain joins TRBV4-1 to TRBJ2-5, with 9 bases fitting TRBD2. The CDR3 loop spans 18 amino acids. Germline values: CDR1 MGHRA, CDR2 YSYEKL. J lost 0 bases, V lost 5 bases, and 13 bases had no gene match. In DNA form, the CDR3 reads TGCGCCAGCAGCAAGGGAGTTAGCGGGAGTGGGTACCAAGAGACCCAGTACTTC. It yields the protein CASSKGVSGSGYQETQYF.

This clonotype was observed at least ten times. This chain links TRBV27 with TRBJ1-1, with D unclear. The V end lost 3 bases, the J end lost 0 bases, and 11 bases lay between the germline ends. This CDR3 is 15 amino acids long. In germline, CDR1 is MNHEY, CDR2 SMNVEV (reference sequence). The DNA of the CDR3 is TGTGCCAGCAGTTTCACCGGGCCAATGAACACTGAAGCTTTCTTT. This sequence encodes CASSFTGPMNTEAFF.

The V call is TRBV7-9, the J call TRBJ1-1; 10 bases align to TRBD1. The CDR3 length is 16 residues. CDR1 is SEHNR, CDR2 FQNEAQ, per germline (reference sequence). V was clipped by 5 bases and J by 4 bases; unmatched bases: 10. CDR3 protein: CASSIPGGTGVTEAFF. The CDR3 nucleotides read TGTGCCAGCAGCATCCCAGGCGGGACAGGGGTCACTGAAGCTTTCTTT.

This chain links TRBV20-1 with TRBJ2-1; 8 bases are shared with TRBD2. V lost 6 bases and J lost 7; bases outside the gene matches: 8. Germline values: CDR1 DFQATT, CDR2 SNEGSKA (reference sequence). The CDR3 length is 13 residues. The CDR3, as DNA: TGCAGTGCCCCGCGGAGCGGGAGTAATGAGCAGTTCTTC. Protein product: CSAPRSGSNEQFF.

This clonotype has ten or more counts. The chain carries TRBV25-1 and TRBJ2-7; a possible D gene is TRBD2 (5 bases). V gave up 3 bases and J gave up 1 base, with 7 bases separating them. CDR1 is MGHDK, CDR2 SYGVNS, per germline. The CDR3 covers 13 residues. The CDR3 is CASSDGVSYEQYF. In DNA form, the CDR3 reads TGTGCCAGCAGTGACGGGGTTTCCTACGAGCAGTACTTC.

This clonotype was detected ten times or more. The chain recombines TRBV27 with TRBJ1-1; the D is unclear. Germline CDR1 is MNHEY and CDR2 is SMNVEV (reference sequence). The CDR3 length is 13 residues. Trimming cost V 6 bases and J 5 bases, with 13 bases left between them. The CDR3 is CASRTTSGTEAFF. CDR3 coding DNA: TGTGCCAGCAGGACTACGTCGGGGACTGAAGCTTTCTTT.

Points on this clonotype: With a much larger clone just one base away, this may be a read error. The chain is built from TRBV29-1 and TRBJ2-7; D gene uncertain. This CDR3 region has 12 residues. The germline CDR1 and CDR2 sequences are SQVTM and ANQGSEA. V lost 6 bases, J lost 2 bases, and 11 bases lay in between. CDR3 DNA: TGCAGCGTCCGAAGACATACCTACGAGCAGTACTTC. Its translation is CSVRRHTYEQYF.